This T cell receptor beta chain was profiled in a study of blood T cell repertoires in COVID-19. The wider study: Samples of COVID-19 (acute and convalescent) were obtained from the United States, Italy and Spain.

The repertoire was sequenced with immunoSEQ multiplex PCR; TCRdb's copy has only in-frame clones and lacks some. The sample comprises approximately 140,000 clones, roughly 90% of which are singletons, and over 9.5% rests with the top ten. The CDR3 spans 15 residues. Germline V gene data show CDR1 as LGHDT and CDR2 as YNNKEL (reference sequence). V was trimmed by 5 bases and J by 1 base, leaving 14 bases between them. The specimen was peripheral blood. The sequence was obtained from a man in his fifties with active or convalescent COVID-19. V is TRBV3-1 (or the pseudogene TRBV3-2) and J is TRBJ1-1; D may be TRBD1 (5 bases). The CDR3 is CASSDRRGRNTEAFF. The CDR3, as DNA: TGTGCCAGCAGCGACCGGAGGGGCCGGAACACTGAAGCTTTCTTT.